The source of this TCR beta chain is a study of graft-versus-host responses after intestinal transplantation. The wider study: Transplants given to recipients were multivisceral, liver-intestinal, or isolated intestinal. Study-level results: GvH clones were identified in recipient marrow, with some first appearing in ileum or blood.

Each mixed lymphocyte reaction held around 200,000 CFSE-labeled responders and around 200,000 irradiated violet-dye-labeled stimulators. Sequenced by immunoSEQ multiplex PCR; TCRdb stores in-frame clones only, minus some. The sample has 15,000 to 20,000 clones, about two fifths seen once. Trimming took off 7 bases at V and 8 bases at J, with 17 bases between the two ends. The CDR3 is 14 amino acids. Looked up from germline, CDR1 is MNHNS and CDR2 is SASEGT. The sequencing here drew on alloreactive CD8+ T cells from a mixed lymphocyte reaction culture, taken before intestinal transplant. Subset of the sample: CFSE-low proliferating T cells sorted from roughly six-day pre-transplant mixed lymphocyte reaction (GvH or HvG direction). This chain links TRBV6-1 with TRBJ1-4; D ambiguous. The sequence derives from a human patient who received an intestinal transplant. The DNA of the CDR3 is TGTGCCAGCAAAACTCGGGTGATTGAGGAAAAACTGTTTTTT. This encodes CASKTRVIEEKLFF.